Presented here are 24 T cell receptor beta chains from one specimen sequenced in a study of OX40 agonist ivuxolimab in advanced cancers. This table comes from immunoSEQ multiplex PCR, and its TCRdb copy is limited to in-frame clones, with some not included. The sample consists of about 72,000 clones, around 92% of them appearing once. The material sequenced was CD4+ or CD8+ T cells sorted from blood, taken in a trial of the OX40 agonist ivuxolimab. These receptors all stem from an adult with an advanced solid tumor such as melanoma, head and neck, liver or kidney cancer.

This clone was recorded a few times. The V gene is TRBV28, the J gene TRBJ2-4; D possibly uses TRBD1 or TRBD2 (6 bases each). The CDR3 runs to 14 residues. V dropped 2 bases and J dropped 2 bases, with 7 bases sitting between them. The germline V gene has CDR1 MDHEN and CDR2 SYDVKM. CDR3 DNA sequence: TGTGCCAGCAGTTTAGGGGGGCCCAAAAACATTCAGTACTTC. Residues: CASSLGGPKNIQYF.

V gene TRBV5-4 combines with J gene TRBJ1-2; 7 bases align to TRBD1. V gave up 4 bases and J gave up 3 bases; unmatched junction bases: 3. This CDR3 is 13 amino acids long. Germline V lookup: CDR1 SGHNT, CDR2 YYREEE (reference sequence). The CDR3 reads CASSRGRDYGYTF. The CDR3 bases are TGTGCCAGCAGCAGGGGGCGCGACTATGGCTACACCTTC.

This chain joins TRBV4-2 and TRBJ1-4; 7 nucleotides match TRBD1. This CDR3 is 18 amino acids long. After removal of 2 bases from V and 0 bases from J, the junction contained 9 bases not matched to a gene. CDR1 is LGHNA, CDR2 YNFKEQ, per germline. CDR3: CASSQPETGTTTNEKLFF. In nucleotides, the CDR3 is TGTGCCAGCAGCCAACCAGAGACAGGGACGACAACTAATGAAAAACTGTTTTTT.

The J gene is TRBJ2-7, the V gene TRBV7-2; D might be TRBD2 (5 bases). Per germline, CDR1 SGHTA and CDR2 FQGNSA. This CDR3 has 13 residues. V was cut by 0 bases and J by 10 bases, with 13 bases left in between. The CDR3 loop is CASSLAGVPVQYF. The CDR3 DNA is TGTGCCAGCAGCTTAGCCGGGGTCCCCGTTCAGTACTTC. Together with reference TRBV7-2 and TRBJ2-7, the CDR3 gives the full variable domain: GAGVSQSPSNKVTEKGKDVELRCDPISGHTALYWYRQSLGQGLEFLIYFQGNSAPDKSGLPSDRFSAERTGGSVSTLTIQRTQQEDSAVYLCASSLAGVPVQYFGPGTRLTVT.

V is TRBV7-9 and J is TRBJ1-2, with 7 bases matching TRBD1. There are 16 residues in the CDR3. Unmatched junction bases numbered 11, after V lost 5 bases and J lost 2 bases. Germline values: CDR1 SEHNR, CDR2 FQNEAQ (reference sequence). CDR3 bases: TGTGCCAGCAGCGTACACCGGTCGGGACAGAACTATGGCTACACCTTC. Its translation: CASSVHRSGQNYGYTF.

The chain employs TRBV18 and TRBJ1-1; maybe TRBD1 (6 bases). The CDR3 is 15 amino acids. Germline V lookup: CDR1 KGHSH, CDR2 LQKENI. V dropped 1 base and J dropped 3 bases, with 12 bases sitting between them. CDR3 in DNA: TGTGCCAGCTCACCACGAGGGCAGGGGCACACTGAAGCTTTCTTT. This codes for CASSPRGQGHTEAFF.

V and J are TRBV19 and TRBJ1-2; D uncertain. From germline, CDR1 is LNHDA and CDR2 SQIVND (reference sequence). The CDR3 runs to 14 residues. Trimming stripped 4 bases from V and 5 bases from J, with 14 bases between. CDR3 region: CASSRQSLGYGYTF. The CDR3, as DNA: TGTGCCAGTAGTAGGCAGTCTCTCGGGTATGGCTACACCTTC. Full variable domain (outside the CDR3, taken from reference TRBV19 and TRBJ1-2): DGGITQSPKYLFRKEGQNVTLSCEQNLNHDAMYWYRQDPGQGLRLIYYSQIVNDFQKGDIAEGYSVSREKKESFPLTVTSAQKNPTAFYLCASSRQSLGYGYTFGSGTRLTVV.

The genes are TRBV18 and TRBJ2-1; D uncertain. CDR1 and CDR2 (germline): KGHSH, LQKENI. Trimming left V 2 bases short and J 5 bases short, with 10 bases between. The CDR3 has 14 amino acids. The DNA for the CDR3 is TGTGCCAGCTCACCAATTGCGGCGGACAATGAGCAGTTCTTC. Residues: CASSPIAADNEQFF. The whole variable domain, remainder taken from reference TRBV18 and TRBJ2-1, is NAGVMQNPRHLVRRRGQEARLRCSPMKGHSHVYWYRQLPEEGLKFMVYLQKENIIDESGMPKERFSAEFPKEGPSILRIQQVVRGDSAAYFCASSPIAADNEQFFGPGTRLTVL.

The CDR3 DNA reads as TGCGCCAGCAGGAGTCTTACCTCCACAGATACGCAGTATTTT. It is translated as CASRSLTSTDTQYF. The chain employs TRBV5-1 and TRBJ2-3; D is unclear. Germline lookup yields CDR1 SGHRS and CDR2 YFSETQ. Trimming stripped 5 bases from V and 2 bases from J, with 12 bases between. The CDR3 contains 14 residues.

The rearrangement links TRBV11-2 to TRBJ2-5, with 10 nucleotides matching TRBD2. The CDR3 runs to 18 residues. Per the germline V gene, CDR1 is SGHAT and CDR2 is FQNNGV. V lost 4 bases, J lost 0 bases, and 11 bases stayed unmatched. Here the CDR3 reads CASSSLWERGGYQETQYF. CDR3 nucleotide sequence: TGTGCCAGCAGCTCACTTTGGGAGCGGGGGGGATACCAAGAGACCCAGTACTTC.

The rearrangement uses TRBV5-1 and TRBJ1-5; D is unclear. CDR3 size: 13 residues. Trimming pared 2 bases from V and 6 bases from J, leaving 9 bases between. The V gene's germline CDR1 is SGHRS and CDR2 YFSETQ. The CDR3 spells CASSFRSGQPQHF. As DNA, the CDR3 is TGCGCCAGCAGCTTCCGGAGTGGTCAGCCCCAGCATTTT.

The chain joins TRBV7-6 to TRBJ2-5; 12 bases line up with TRBD2. The germline CDR1 and CDR2 sequences are SGHVS and FNYEAQ. The CDR3 is 17 residues long. V gave up 1 base and J gave up 5 bases; unmatched junction bases: 8. The chain's CDR3 is CASSLGAGLAGMETQYF. CDR3 bases: TGTGCCAGCAGCTTAGGGGCCGGACTAGCGGGGATGGAGACCCAGTACTTC. The complete variable domain, with remaining parts taken from reference TRBV7-6 and TRBJ2-5, reads GAGVSQSPRYKVTKRGQDVALRCDPISGHVSLYWYRQALGQGPEFLTYFNYEAQQDKSGLPNDRFSAERPEGSISTLTIQRTEQRDSAMYRCASSLGAGLAGMETQYFGPGTRLLVL.

J is TRBJ2-5 and V is TRBV7-2, with D unclear. V was cut by 4 bases and J by 9 bases, with 12 bases left in between. This CDR3 comprises 12 residues. The germline V gene encodes CDR1 SGHTA and CDR2 FQGNSA. The DNA for the CDR3 is TGTGCCAGCAGCTCCCGATTTCTGGCCCAGTACTTC. Amino acids: CASSSRFLAQYF.

V is TRBV4-1 and J is TRBJ1-3; D is undetermined. The V gene's germline CDR1 is MGHRA and CDR2 YSYEKL. The CDR3 is made up of 13 amino acids. Trimming left V 9 bases short and J 2 bases short, with 11 bases between. The CDR3 loop reads CASSGRAGNTIYF. In nucleotides, the CDR3 is TGCGCCAGTAGTGGTAGGGCTGGAAACACCATATATTTT.

The rearrangement joins TRBV12-5 to TRBJ2-2; 7 bases are a match to TRBD2. This CDR3 comprises 14 residues. Germline loops: CDR1 LGHNT, CDR2 FRNRAP. V shed 2 bases, J shed 4 bases, and the junction held 1 base outside the gene matches. The CDR3 nucleotides are TGTGCTAGTGGTTTGTCGGGGGGCACCGGGGAGCTGTTTTTT. Protein: CASGLSGGTGELFF.

The chain combines TRBV11-3 with TRBJ2-5; 7 bases are a match to TRBD2. CDR3 length: 14 residues. With V trimmed by 3 bases and J by 4 bases, 5 bases remained unmatched. Germline V gene data show CDR1 as SGHNT and CDR2 as YENEEA. The CDR3 bases are TGTGCCAGCAGCTTCGGCGGGAGAGGAGAGACCCAGTACTTC. Translated: CASSFGGRGETQYF. Using reference TRBV11-3 and TRBJ2-5 for the parts outside the CDR3, the full variable domain is EAGVVQSPRYKIIEKKQPVAFWCNPISGHNTLYWYLQNLGQGPELLIRYENEEAVDDSQLPKDRFSAERLKGVDSTLKIQPAELGDSAVYLCASSFGGRGETQYFGPGTRLLVL.

In this sample, this clone turned up once. The chain has TRBV5-1 and TRBJ2-1, with TRBD2 matching 10 bases. V was clipped by 0 bases and J by 7 bases; unmatched bases: 13. Germline values: CDR1 SGHRS, CDR2 YFSETQ. The CDR3 spans 18 residues. In nucleotides, the CDR3 is TGCGCCAGCAGCTTGGCCTTGGCTAGCGGGAGCACAGGGAATGAGCAGTTCTTC. It specifies CASSLALASGSTGNEQFF.

The chain combines TRBV25-1 with TRBJ1-6; 7 bases align to TRBD1. The trim removed 6 bases at V and 6 bases at J, leaving 14 bases unmatched. The CDR3 totals 17 residues. Germline V gene lookup returns CDR1 MGHDK and CDR2 SYGVNS. CDR3 residues: CASRGEGQMRLNSPLHF. The CDR3 DNA reads as TGTGCCAGCAGGGGAGAGGGACAGATGAGACTTAATTCACCCCTCCACTTT.

The chain is built from TRBV5-1 and TRBJ2-5, with D uncertain. Trimming stripped 0 bases from V and 2 bases from J, with 5 bases between. CDR1 and CDR2 from the germline V gene are SGHRS and YFSETQ. This CDR3 is 13 amino acids long. The CDR3 bases are TGCGCCAGCAGCTTGGTTCCGCAAGAGACCCAGTACTTC. This sequence encodes CASSLVPQETQYF.

V and J are TRBV30 and TRBJ1-3; weak D call: TRBD1 (5 bases). The CDR3 totals 13 residues. Trimming cost V 7 bases and J 4 bases, with 14 bases left between them. Germline CDR1 GTSNPN, CDR2 SVGIG (reference sequence). The CDR3: CASNRHGGNTIYF. In DNA, the CDR3 is TGTGCCTCAAACAGGCATGGGGGAAACACCATATATTTT.

The genes are TRBV7-9 and TRBJ2-4; 8 nucleotides agree with TRBD1. The CDR3 runs 14 residues. Germline V gene sequence: CDR1 SEHNR, CDR2 FQNEAQ (reference sequence). The trim removed 5 bases at V and 5 bases at J, leaving 5 bases unmatched. Here the CDR3 reads CASSPQGQENIQYF. The CDR3 bases are TGTGCCAGCAGCCCCCAGGGACAGGAAAACATTCAGTACTTC.

The rearrangement uses TRBV7-8 and TRBJ2-5; TRBD2 matches at 14 bases. With 6 bases clipped from V and 5 bases from J, the junction kept 5 bases outside the gene matches. The CDR3 length is 15 residues. Germline-derived CDR1 and CDR2 are SGHVS and FQNEAQ. The CDR3 region has the DNA TGTGCCAGCAGTTCCGGACTAGCGGGAGGTGAGACCCAGTACTTC. Translation gives CASSSGLAGGETQYF.

The chain's CDR3 is CASSIQRTPSYEQYF. In DNA, the CDR3 is TGTGCCAGCAGTATACAAAGAACGCCTTCCTACGAGCAGTACTTC. The rearrangement joins TRBV6-1 to TRBJ2-7; D gene ambiguous. Trimming stripped 5 bases from V and 1 base from J, with 15 bases between. From germline, CDR1 is MNHNS and CDR2 SASEGT. The CDR3 covers 15 residues.

This sequence joins TRBV6-5 and TRBJ1-2, with D uncertain. The CDR3 is 14 residues long. Germline V gene lookup returns CDR1 MNHEY and CDR2 SVGAGI. The V end was cut by 5 bases, the J end by 2 bases, with 12 bases between. The CDR3 coding sequence is TGTGCCAGCAGTACGATTACAGTAAACTATGGCTACACCTTC. Translated, it gives CASSTITVNYGYTF.